These 4 T cell receptor beta chains came from one sample sequenced in a study of T cells in Graves' hyperthyroidism and ophthalmopathy. The investigators amplified TCR beta CDR3 regions from RNA transcripts. Using the HTBI primer set, a first-round RT-PCR was run on the TCR CDR3. TCRdb reprocessed the multiplex PCR reads via MiXCR and lists one record per CDR3 protein. Among about 640,000 distinct CDR3 sequences, under 25% were seen once, and the ten largest hold 30% to 40%. Sequenced input: blood. Receptors originate from a man aged 25 to 45 with Graves' ophthalmopathy.

In its sample, this clonotype was seen many times. This sequence joins TRBV5-1 and TRBJ2-1, with TRBD1 as a possible D gene (6 bases). The CDR3 extends over 15 amino acids. The V gene's germline CDR1 is SGHRS and CDR2 YFSETQ. V lost 0 bases to trimming and J lost 6 bases, with 13 bases between them. The CDR3 spells CASSLAGERGNEQFF. In nucleotides, the CDR3 is TGCGCCAGCAGCTTGGCAGGGGAACGGGGCAATGAGCAGTTCTTC.

The chain joins TRBV6-2 or TRBV6-3 to TRBJ1-2; D might be TRBD1 (5 bases). The CDR3 extends over 16 amino acids. CDR1 is MNHEY, CDR2 SVGEGT, per germline. The V gene lost 2 bases and the J gene lost 6 bases, with 19 bases spanning the gap. This CDR3 is CASSYTPSDGGNGYTF. Here the CDR3 DNA reads TGTGCCAGCAGTTACACCCCCTCTGACGGGGGGAATGGCTACACCTTC.

This chain connects TRBV24-1 to TRBJ2-5; perhaps TRBD2 as D (6 bases). V lost 4 bases and J lost 5, with 16 bases in between. The germline gives CDR1 KGHDR, CDR2 SFDVKD. The CDR3 has 15 residues. The CDR3 loop reads CATSDVSGPRETQYF. The CDR3 DNA sequence: TGTGCCACCAGTGACGTGAGCGGGCCGCGGGAGACCCAGTACTTC.

The CDR3 sequence: CASSFRTGYNEQFF. The CDR3 coding sequence is TGTGCCAGCAGTTTCCGGACAGGGTACAATGAGCAGTTCTTC. The chain couples TRBV12-3 or TRBV12-4 to TRBJ2-1, with 8 bases identical to TRBD1. With V trimmed by 3 bases and J by 4 bases, 2 bases remained unmatched. The CDR3 has 14 amino acids.